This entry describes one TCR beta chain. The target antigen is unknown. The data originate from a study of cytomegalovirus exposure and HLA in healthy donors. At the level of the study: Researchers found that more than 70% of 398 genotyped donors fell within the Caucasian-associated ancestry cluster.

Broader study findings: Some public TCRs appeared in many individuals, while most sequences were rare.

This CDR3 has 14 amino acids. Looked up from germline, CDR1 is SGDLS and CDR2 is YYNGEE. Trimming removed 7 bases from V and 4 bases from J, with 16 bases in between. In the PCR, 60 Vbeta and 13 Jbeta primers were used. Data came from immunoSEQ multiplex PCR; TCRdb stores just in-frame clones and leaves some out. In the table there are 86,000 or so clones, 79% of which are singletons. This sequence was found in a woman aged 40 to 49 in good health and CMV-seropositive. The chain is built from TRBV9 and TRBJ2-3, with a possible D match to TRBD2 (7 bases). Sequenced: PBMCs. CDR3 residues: CASSDGGPSDTQYF. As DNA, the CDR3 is TGTGCCAGCTCTGACGGGGGGCCGTCAGATACGCAGTATTTT.